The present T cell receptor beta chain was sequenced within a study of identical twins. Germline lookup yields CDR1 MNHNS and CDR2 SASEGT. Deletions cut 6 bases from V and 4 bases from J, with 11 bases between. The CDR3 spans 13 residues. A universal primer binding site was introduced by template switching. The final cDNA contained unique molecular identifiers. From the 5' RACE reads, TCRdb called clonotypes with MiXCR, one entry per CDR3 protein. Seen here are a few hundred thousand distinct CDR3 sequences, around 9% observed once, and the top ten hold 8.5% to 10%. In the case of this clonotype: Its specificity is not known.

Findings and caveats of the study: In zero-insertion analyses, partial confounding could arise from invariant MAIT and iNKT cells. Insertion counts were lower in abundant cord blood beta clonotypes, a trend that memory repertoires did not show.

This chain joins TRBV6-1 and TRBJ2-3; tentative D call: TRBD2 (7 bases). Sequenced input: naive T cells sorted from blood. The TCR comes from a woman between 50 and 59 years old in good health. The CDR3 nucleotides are TGTGCCAGCAGGGGGAGGGGGTCAGATACGCAGTATTTT. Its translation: CASRGRGSDTQYF.